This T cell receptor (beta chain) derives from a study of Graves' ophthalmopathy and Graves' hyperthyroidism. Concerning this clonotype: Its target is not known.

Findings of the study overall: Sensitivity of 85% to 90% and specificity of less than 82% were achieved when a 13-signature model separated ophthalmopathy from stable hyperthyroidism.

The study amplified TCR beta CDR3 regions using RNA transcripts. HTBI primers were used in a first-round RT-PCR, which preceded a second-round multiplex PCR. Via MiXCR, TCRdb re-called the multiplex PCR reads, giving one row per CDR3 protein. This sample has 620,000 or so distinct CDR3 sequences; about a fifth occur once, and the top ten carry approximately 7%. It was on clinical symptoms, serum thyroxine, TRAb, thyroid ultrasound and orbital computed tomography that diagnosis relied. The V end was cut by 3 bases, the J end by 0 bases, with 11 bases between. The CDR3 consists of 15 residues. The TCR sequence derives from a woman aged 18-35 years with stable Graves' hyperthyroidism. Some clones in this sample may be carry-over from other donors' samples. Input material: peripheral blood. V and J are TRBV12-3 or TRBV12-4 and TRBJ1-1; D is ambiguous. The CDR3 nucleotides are TGTGCCAGCAGTTTTAACCCGCTATTGAACACTGAAGCTTTCTTT. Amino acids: CASSFNPLLNTEAFF.